These 19 T cell receptor beta chains originate from one sample sequenced in a study of vaccination and CD4 T cells after COVID-19. Scientists ran DNA taken from cultured CD4+ T cells through the Oncomine TCR Beta short-read assay for sequencing. TCRdb fed the PCR reads into MiXCR, producing one record per CDR3 protein. This sample carries 4,400 or so distinct CDR3 sequences, 20% to 25% of them seen once, and the ten largest clones take 20% to 25%. Their antigen targets remain unknown. Treatment in this sample: roughly 11-day PBMC culture with coronavirus spike peptide pools or control peptides (ViraFEST assay). The specimen sequenced was CD4+ T cells from blood, cultured in vitro. Receptors were obtained from a human donor who had recovered from COVID-19.

This clonotype turned up a few times. The chain is built from TRBV2 and TRBJ1-2, with 8 nucleotides matching TRBD1. The CDR3 is made up of 14 amino acids. V shed 4 bases, J shed 4 bases, and the junction held 5 bases outside the gene matches. The germline gives CDR1 SNHLY, CDR2 FYNNEI. The CDR3: CASSGETGVYGYTF. In DNA form, the CDR3 reads TGTGCCAGCAGTGGGGAGACAGGGGTCTATGGCTACACCTTC.

The chain has TRBV9 and TRBJ2-5; TRBD2 agrees at 8 bases. The CDR3 covers 16 residues. Germline lookup yields CDR1 SGDLS and CDR2 YYNGEE. Trimming took 3 bases from V and 4 from J; bases not matched to a gene: 11. The CDR3 sequence is CASSASGRGGGETQYF. The CDR3, as DNA: TGTGCCAGCAGCGCTAGCGGGCGGGGAGGCGGAGAGACCCAGTACTTC.

By sample share, this clonotype is medium-sized. The chain combines TRBV4-2 with TRBJ2-3, with 16 bases identical to TRBD2. CDR3 size: 17 residues. Germline CDR1 LGHNA, CDR2 YNFKEQ. With V trimmed by 4 bases and J by 7 bases, 8 bases remained unmatched. CDR3 sequence (DNA): TGTGCCAGCAGCCCCGGGACTAGCGGGGGGGCCGCGAATACGCAGTATTTT. Its protein product is CASSPGTSGGAANTQYF.

The chain links TRBV3-1 to TRBJ2-1; 7 bases match TRBD1. CDR1 and CDR2 (germline): LGHDT, YNNKEL (reference sequence). CDR3 length: 17 amino acids. The V gene end was trimmed by 2 bases and the J gene end by 2 bases; junction bases not matched to a gene: 9. The CDR3 DNA follows: TGTGCCAGCAGCCAACCACTCCCCGGGACAGCCTACAATGAGCAGTTCTTC. Its translation is CASSQPLPGTAYNEQFF.

The count of this clonotype is one. The chain employs TRBV30 and TRBJ1-2; the D is unclear. The CDR3 length is 13 residues. Trimming cost V 0 bases and J 8 bases, with 13 bases left between them. Germline lookup yields CDR1 GTSNPN and CDR2 SVGIG (reference sequence). The CDR3: CAWSVRNYGGYTF. Here the CDR3 DNA reads TGTGCCTGGAGTGTAAGGAACTATGGCGGCTACACCTTC.

The V and J genes are TRBV6-1 and TRBJ2-7; perhaps TRBD1 as D (5 bases). Looked up from germline, CDR1 is MNHNS and CDR2 is SASEGT. This CDR3 has 13 residues. With 3 bases removed from V and 1 base from J, the gap between germline ends came to 7 bases. CDR3 protein: CASSDRASYEQYF. In DNA, the CDR3 is TGTGCCAGCAGTGACAGGGCTTCCTACGAGCAGTACTTC.

This clonotype showed up just a few times. This chain joins TRBV27 and TRBJ2-1; tentatively, D is TRBD1 (5 bases). The CDR3 runs 14 residues. V gave up 0 bases and J gave up 4 bases, with 7 bases separating them. From germline, CDR1 is MNHEY and CDR2 SMNVEV (reference sequence). CDR3 bases: TGTGCCAGCAGTTTATCGGACAAATACAATGAGCAGTTCTTC. This gives the protein CASSLSDKYNEQFF.

The chain has TRBV18 and TRBJ1-5; a weak D match, TRBD1 (6 bases). The CDR3 has 14 residues. V lost 2 bases and J lost 7, with 12 bases in between. Germline V gives CDR1 KGHSH, CDR2 LQKENI. In DNA, the CDR3 is TGTGCCAGCTCACCAGTCCGAGGGGGACAGCCCCAGCATTTT. This encodes CASSPVRGGQPQHF.

This sequence joins TRBV7-2 and TRBJ1-6; TRBD1 matches at 8 bases. CDR3 length equals 15 residues. V lost 5 bases, J lost 8 bases, and 8 bases stayed unmatched. Germline V gene data show CDR1 as SGHTA and CDR2 as FQGNSA. For the CDR3, the DNA is TGTGCCAGCAGCCCGCATACAGGGGGGGATTCACCCCTCCACTTT. Its translation: CASSPHTGGDSPLHF.

V is TRBV5-6 and J is TRBJ2-6; D possibly corresponds to TRBD2 (6 bases). Trimming left V 4 bases short and J 0 bases short, with 11 bases between. The CDR3 runs 16 residues. Germline V gene sequence: CDR1 SGHDT, CDR2 YYEEEE. CDR3 in DNA: TGTGCCAGCAGCCCCCTGGGGGGCTCTGGGGCCAACGTCCTGACTTTC. Translating it yields CASSPLGGSGANVLTF.

Concerning this clonotype: The germline gene is not matched at one end of the junction; a read error may be the cause. This rearrangement joins TRBV10-2 to TRBJ1-2; D call uncertain. Germline-derived CDR1 and CDR2 are WSHSY and SAAADI. CDR3 length: 10 amino acids. CDR3 sequence (DNA): TGCGCCAGCAGTGAGGACCGGGATCCATTC. It specifies CASSEDRDPF.

This clonotype was detected only a few times. The chain couples TRBV6-1 to TRBJ1-1; TRBD1 matches 8 bases. The V and J ends lost 5 bases and 0 bases, in that order; junction bases with no gene match: 5. The CDR3 consists of 15 residues. Germline V gene lookup returns CDR1 MNHNS and CDR2 SASEGT. CDR3 loop: CASSRTGSLNTEAFF. CDR3 DNA: TGTGCCAGCAGTCGGACAGGGTCTCTGAACACTGAAGCTTTCTTT.

The chain couples TRBV30 to TRBJ1-5; the D gene is possibly TRBD1 (6 bases). Germline V gene sequence: CDR1 GTSNPN, CDR2 SVGIG (reference sequence). CDR3 length: 15 amino acids. The germline V and J ends were trimmed by 0 bases and 0 bases, with 9 bases remaining between them. This chain's CDR3 is CAWSVKGHSNQPQHF. The CDR3 nucleotides are TGTGCCTGGAGTGTAAAGGGACATAGCAATCAGCCCCAGCATTTT.

This clonotype has more than one count but fewer than ten. The genes are TRBV11-1 and TRBJ2-5; TRBD2 agrees at 10 bases. The CDR3 covers 15 residues. Germline CDR1 SGHAT, CDR2 FQDESV (reference sequence). The trim removed 5 bases at V and 3 bases at J, leaving 6 bases unmatched. CDR3 protein: CASSPTGLAEETQYF. As DNA, the CDR3 is TGTGCCAGCAGCCCGACCGGACTAGCGGAAGAGACCCAGTACTTC.

This clonotype has a handful of counts. The CDR3 region is CASSPRGGLRSYNEQFF. In DNA, the CDR3 is TGTGCCAGCAGCCCCAGGGGGGGCCTTCGCTCCTACAATGAGCAGTTCTTC. The J gene is TRBJ2-1, the V gene TRBV7-9; D may match TRBD1 or TRBD2 (7 bases each). CDR1 is SEHNR, CDR2 FQNEAQ, per germline (reference sequence). The V end lost 5 bases, the J end lost 0 bases, and 17 bases lay between the germline ends. The CDR3 totals 17 residues.

In its sample, this clonotype ranks as medium-sized. The rearrangement joins TRBV20-1 to TRBJ2-3; D is ambiguous. Germline V gives CDR1 DFQATT, CDR2 SNEGSKA (reference sequence). The CDR3 runs 12 residues. The V end lost 6 bases, the J end lost 2 bases, and 9 bases lay between the germline ends. This CDR3 reads CSALENTDTQYF. In nucleotides, the CDR3 is TGCAGTGCGCTAGAGAACACAGATACGCAGTATTTT.

V gene TRBV5-1 combines with J gene TRBJ2-5; possibly TRBD2 for D (6 bases). CDR3 length: 14 amino acids. Germline V gene data show CDR1 as SGHRS and CDR2 as YFSETQ. The germline V and J ends were trimmed by 4 bases and 5 bases, with 15 bases remaining between them. The CDR3 sequence: CASSDNAGRETQYF. CDR3 in DNA: TGCGCCAGCAGCGACAACGCAGGGAGGGAGACCCAGTACTTC.

This chain connects TRBV9 to TRBJ2-3; either TRBD1 or TRBD2 may fit D (7 bases each). V lost 6 bases and J 4 bases, leaving 21 bases between the germline ends. The CDR3 length is 16 residues. Germline V gene lookup returns CDR1 SGDLS and CDR2 YYNGEE. CDR3 sequence: CASTRREGAFADTQYF. The CDR3 DNA sequence: TGTGCCAGCACGAGGAGGGAGGGGGCTTTCGCAGATACGCAGTATTTT.

In its sample, this clonotype is medium-sized. This sequence joins TRBV6-1 and TRBJ1-5, with a weak D call TRBD1 (5 bases). V was clipped by 5 bases and J by 9 bases, with 17 bases between them. The length of the CDR3 is 14 residues. Looked up from germline, CDR1 is MNHNS and CDR2 is SASEGT. The CDR3 DNA sequence: TGTGCCAGCAGTCCGCGGGGTAATCAGGGGCCCCAGCATTTT. Its protein is CASSPRGNQGPQHF.